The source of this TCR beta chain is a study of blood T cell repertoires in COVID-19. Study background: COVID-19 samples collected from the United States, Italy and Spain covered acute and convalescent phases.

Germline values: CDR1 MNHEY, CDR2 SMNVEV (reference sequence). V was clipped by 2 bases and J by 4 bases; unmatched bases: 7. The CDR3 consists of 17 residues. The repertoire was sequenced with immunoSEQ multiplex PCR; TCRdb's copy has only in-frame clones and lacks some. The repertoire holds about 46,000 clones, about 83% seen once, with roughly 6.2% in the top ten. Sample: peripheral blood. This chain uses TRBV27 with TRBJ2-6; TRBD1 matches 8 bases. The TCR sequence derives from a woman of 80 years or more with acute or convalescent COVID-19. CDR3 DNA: TGTGCCAGCAGTTTAGTCCAGGGGGCGCGAGGGGCCAACGTCCTGACTTTC. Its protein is CASSLVQGARGANVLTF.